The 21 T cell receptor beta chains below were found in one sample sequenced in a study of cytomegalovirus exposure and HLA in healthy donors. Profiling relied on immunoSEQ multiplex PCR, and the TCRdb table lists in-frame clones only, not all of them. The sample has around 250,000 clones; 90% are singletons. Sample: PBMCs. Source of these receptors: a woman between 18 and 29 years old in good health and CMV-seronegative.

The rearrangement uses TRBV4-3 and TRBJ2-7; no reliable D call. Germline CDR1 LGHNA, CDR2 YSLEER. The CDR3 has 17 residues. V lost 0 bases, J lost 3 bases, and 18 bases lay in between. Written as DNA, the CDR3 is TGCGCCAGCAGCCAAGATTCATATCGTCAGGCGAACTACGAGCAGTACTTC. This sequence encodes CASSQDSYRQANYEQYF.

V and J are TRBV28 and TRBJ2-1; TRBD1 agrees at 9 bases. This CDR3 region has 15 residues. Germline trimming cut 5 bases from V and 8 bases from J; bases unmatched to any gene: 10. Germline V gene data show CDR1 as MDHEN and CDR2 as SYDVKM. The CDR3 is CASSATGQGDDEQFF. For the CDR3, the DNA is TGTGCCAGCAGTGCCACGGGACAGGGTGACGATGAGCAGTTCTTC.

The chain joins TRBV28 to TRBJ2-1, with 10 bases that match TRBD2. The CDR3 extends over 15 amino acids. Looked up from germline, CDR1 is MDHEN and CDR2 is SYDVKM. Germline trimming cut 1 base from V and 6 bases from J; bases unmatched to any gene: 3. CDR3 coding DNA: TGTGCCAGCAGTTTATTACTAGCGGGGACCAATGAGCAGTTCTTC. Translated: CASSLLLAGTNEQFF. The full variable domain, rest sourced from reference TRBV28 and TRBJ2-1, is DVKVTQSSRYLVKRTGEKVFLECVQDMDHENMFWYRQDPGLGLRLIYFSYDVKMKEKGDIPEGYSVSREKKERFSLILESASTNQTSMYLCASSLLLAGTNEQFFGPGTRLTVL.

The J gene is TRBJ2-5, the V gene TRBV7-9; TRBD2 agrees at 9 bases. From germline, CDR1 is SEHNR and CDR2 FQNEAQ (reference sequence). Germline trimming cut 4 bases from V and 5 bases from J; bases unmatched to any gene: 8. CDR3 length equals 15 residues. Here the CDR3 reads CASSSIAGVGETQYF. DNA for the CDR3: TGTGCCAGCAGCTCCATAGCGGGGGTAGGGGAGACCCAGTACTTC.

CDR3 sequence: CAWSVRDRNYEQYF. DNA of the CDR3: TGTGCCTGGAGTGTCCGGGACAGGAACTACGAGCAGTACTTC. The V gene is TRBV30, the J gene TRBJ2-7; TRBD1 matches 8 bases. The CDR3 is 14 amino acids. V was pared by 0 bases and J by 3 bases, with 4 bases of the junction left unmatched. The germline V gene encodes CDR1 GTSNPN and CDR2 SVGIG (reference sequence). Together with reference TRBV30 and TRBJ2-7, the CDR3 gives the full variable domain: SQTIHQWPATLVQPVGSPLSLECTVEGTSNPNLYWYRQAAGRGLQLLFYSVGIGQISSEVPQNLSASRPQDRQFILSSKKLLLSDSGFYLCAWSVRDRNYEQYFGPGTRLTVT.

The rearrangement joins TRBV23-1 to TRBJ1-5; 7 nucleotides line up with TRBD1. Being an ORF, TRBV23-1 has a function that is uncertain. V shed 0 bases and J 5 bases; nucleotides not matched to a gene: 19. The CDR3 length is 20 residues. CDR3 DNA sequence: TGCGCCAGCAGTCAATCGCGGCAGGGGGTAGTAACCATCTTCTATCAGCCCCAGCATTTT. Amino acids: CASSQSRQGVVTIFYQPQHF.

The chain uses TRBV5-6 and TRBJ2-7; D is perhaps TRBD2 (7 bases). The CDR3 spans 14 residues. Trimming took off 4 bases at V and 1 base at J, with 12 bases between the two ends. Germline V gene sequence: CDR1 SGHDT, CDR2 YYEEEE. The DNA for the CDR3 is TGTGCCAGCAGCATAGGGGGGGAATCCTACGAGCAGTACGTC. Translation: CASSIGGESYEQYV.

The rearrangement joins TRBV14 to TRBJ1-2, with D possibly being TRBD1 (5 bases). CDR3 size: 16 residues. The V gene's germline CDR1 is SGHDN and CDR2 FVKESK. V dropped 1 base and J dropped 4 bases, with 16 bases sitting between them. The CDR3 region has the DNA TGTGCCAGCAGCCAAGTCTTTGACGACAGCCTCTATGGCTACACCTTC. As protein: CASSQVFDDSLYGYTF. Full variable domain (missing parts from reference TRBV14 and TRBJ1-2): EAGVTQFPSHSVIEKGQTVTLRCDPISGHDNLYWYRRVMGKEIKFLLHFVKESKQDESGMPNNRFLAERTGGTYSTLKVQPAELEDSGVYFCASSQVFDDSLYGYTFGSGTRLTVV.

The chain combines TRBV5-5 with TRBJ1-6; D unclear. The CDR3 has 14 amino acids. The V gene lost 2 bases and the J gene lost 9 bases, with 12 bases spanning the gap. Germline V CDR1 and CDR2: SGHKS, YYEKEE (reference sequence). CDR3 region: CASSLTWEPSPLHF. For the CDR3, the DNA is TGTGCCAGCAGCTTAACCTGGGAGCCTTCACCCCTCCACTTT.

This rearrangement joins TRBV7-8 to TRBJ2-3; D possibly corresponds to TRBD2 (5 bases). Trimming stripped 0 bases from V and 4 bases from J, with 5 bases between. This CDR3 comprises 13 residues. Germline assignment: CDR1 SGHVS and CDR2 FQNEAQ. This chain's CDR3 is CASSLARADTQYF. CDR3 DNA: TGTGCCAGCAGCTTAGCGAGGGCAGATACGCAGTATTTT.

The chain combines TRBV7-8 with TRBJ1-4; 7 bases agree with TRBD1. Germline V gene lookup returns CDR1 SGHVS and CDR2 FQNEAQ. With V trimmed by 1 base and J by 6 bases, 5 bases remained unmatched. The CDR3 totals 15 residues. The CDR3 DNA reads as TGTGCCAGCAGCTTAGGGGGGACAGCCTATGAAAAACTGTTTTTT. Translated, it gives CASSLGGTAYEKLFF.

The rearrangement uses TRBV6-5 and TRBJ2-5; TRBD2 aligns across 10 bases. Germline V gene lookup returns CDR1 MNHEY and CDR2 SVGAGI. Losses at the gene ends were 6 bases for V and 2 bases for J; bases not matched to a gene: 6. The CDR3 sequence is 15 residues long. The CDR3 region has the DNA TGTGCCAGCAGGTCTAGCGGGGGATTTCAAGAGACCCAGTACTTC. Protein sequence: CASRSSGGFQETQYF.

Worth noting for this clone: Other nucleotide sequences from this sample produce the same CDR3. DNA for the CDR3: TGCGCCAGCAGCTTGGGACAGGGGTCGAATGAGCAGTTCTTC. Translated, it gives CASSLGQGSNEQFF. V gene TRBV5-1 combines with J gene TRBJ2-1, with 8 bases fitting TRBD1. Germline V lookup: CDR1 SGHRS, CDR2 YFSETQ. After removal of 0 bases from V and 7 bases from J, the junction contained 3 bases not matched to a gene. This CDR3 has 14 amino acids.

The V gene is TRBV20-1, the J gene TRBJ1-1; the D gene is possibly TRBD1 (6 bases). The CDR3 has 9 residues. The V end was cut by 6 bases, the J end by 10 bases, with 9 bases between. Per the germline V gene, CDR1 is DFQATT and CDR2 is SNEGSKA (reference sequence). CDR3 loop: CSARTAAFF. The CDR3 region has the DNA TGCAGTGCCCGGACAGCAGCTTTCTTT.

The DNA for the CDR3 is TGTGCCAGCAGTGAATGGAGCTCTGGGGCCAACGTCCTGACTTTC. Its translation: CASSEWSSGANVLTF. The V call is TRBV2, the J call TRBJ2-6; D not resolved. The V and J ends lost 2 bases and 0 bases respectively, with 5 bases between them. From germline, CDR1 is SNHLY and CDR2 FYNNEI. This CDR3 region has 15 residues.

The chain recombines TRBV6-5 with TRBJ1-6, with D possibly being TRBD1 (6 bases). The length of the CDR3 is 14 residues. V lost 5 bases, J lost 10 bases, and 15 bases lay in between. CDR1 and CDR2 from the germline V gene are MNHEY and SVGAGI. The CDR3 here is CASSGWVGGSPLHF. The CDR3 nucleotides are TGTGCCAGCAGTGGTTGGGTAGGGGGATCACCCCTCCACTTT.

The chain combines TRBV2 with TRBJ2-1; 8 bases align to TRBD2. The length of the CDR3 is 17 residues. Germline lookup yields CDR1 SNHLY and CDR2 FYNNEI. Trimming at V came to 6 bases and at J to 4 bases, leaving 14 bases not matched to a gene. CDR3 nucleotide sequence: TGTGCCAGCAGGAAGGAGTACGGGGGGGGTTTATACAATGAGCAGTTCTTC. Translating gives CASRKEYGGGLYNEQFF.

This clone has just one count. The chain has TRBV10-3 and TRBJ2-1; maybe TRBD2 (6 bases). The V gene lost 0 bases and the J gene lost 5 bases, with 11 bases spanning the gap. The CDR3 covers 15 residues. Germline V gene lookup returns CDR1 ENHRY and CDR2 SYGVKD. This chain's CDR3 is CAISESGGLDNEQFF. Written as DNA, the CDR3 is TGTGCCATCAGTGAGTCAGGAGGGCTTGACAATGAGCAGTTCTTC.

The rearrangement uses TRBV7-8 and TRBJ2-2; D call uncertain. Germline assignment: CDR1 SGHVS and CDR2 FQNEAQ. The CDR3 loop spans 14 amino acids. Trimming left V 3 bases short and J 2 bases short, with 7 bases between. The CDR3 is CASSFTQNTGELFF. As DNA, the CDR3 is TGTGCCAGCAGCTTTACACAAAACACCGGGGAGCTGTTTTTT.

This clone was observed a handful of times. This sequence joins TRBV27 and TRBJ1-5; no firm D call. Germline lookup yields CDR1 MNHEY and CDR2 SMNVEV (reference sequence). Trimming cost V 6 bases and J 3 bases, with 12 bases left between them. The CDR3 spans 14 residues. The CDR3 coding sequence is TGTGCCAGCAGCCTCGTAGCCGCCAATCAGCCCCAGCATTTT. It is translated as CASSLVAANQPQHF.

The genes are TRBV27 and TRBJ2-7; D not resolved. The CDR3 runs to 21 residues. Between the trimmed V and J ends, which lost 0 bases and 3 bases, there was a span of 30 bases. Germline values: CDR1 MNHEY, CDR2 SMNVEV (reference sequence). The CDR3 region is CASSLSLRPVVACSENYEQYV. The DNA for the CDR3 is TGTGCCAGCAGTTTATCACTACGACCCGTCGTCGCTTGCAGTGAAAACTACGAGCAGTACGTC.